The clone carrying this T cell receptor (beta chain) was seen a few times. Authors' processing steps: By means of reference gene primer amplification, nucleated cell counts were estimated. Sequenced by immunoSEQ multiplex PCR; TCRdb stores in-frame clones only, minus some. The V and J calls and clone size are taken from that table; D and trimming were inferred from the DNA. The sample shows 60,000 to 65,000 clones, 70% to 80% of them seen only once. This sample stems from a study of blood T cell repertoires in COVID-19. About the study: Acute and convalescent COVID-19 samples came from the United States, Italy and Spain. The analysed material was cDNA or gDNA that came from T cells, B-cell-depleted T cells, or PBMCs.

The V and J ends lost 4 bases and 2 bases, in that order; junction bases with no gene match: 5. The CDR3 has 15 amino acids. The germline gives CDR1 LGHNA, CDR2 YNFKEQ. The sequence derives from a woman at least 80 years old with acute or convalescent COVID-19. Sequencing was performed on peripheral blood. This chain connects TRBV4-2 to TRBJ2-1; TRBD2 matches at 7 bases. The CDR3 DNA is TGTGCCAGCAGCCCCCACGGGACTACCTACAATGAGCAGTTCTTC. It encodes CASSPHGTTYNEQFF.